This record concerns one TCR beta chain sequence. MiXCR, run by TCRdb on the RACE reads, gives a single entry per CDR3 protein. The sample consists of 180,000 or so distinct CDR3 sequences, 20% to 25% of them appearing once. These data originate in a study of human T cells and chemical hapten exposure. This CDR3 is built from 14 residues. Germline-derived CDR1 and CDR2 are SGHTA and FQGNSA. With 0 bases removed from V and 3 bases from J, the gap between germline ends came to 6 bases. This sample's time point: patch test 1, 2 weeks after DPC sensitization. Treatment given: therapeutic diphenylcyclopropenone sensitization with weekly scalp DPC.

The specimen was whole blood, collected in connection with sensitization to the hapten diphenylcyclopropenone (DPC). This chain uses TRBV7-2 with TRBJ1-3; D is unclear. This sequence originates from a woman between 50 and 59 years old with alopecia areata. Some clones in this sample may be carry-over from other donors' samples. The CDR3 is CASSLAVIGNTIYF. CDR3 sequence (DNA): TGTGCCAGCAGCTTAGCGGTCATTGGAAACACCATATATTTT.